This is a list of T cell receptor beta chains from one sample in a study of T-cell memory formation after mild COVID-19. Each CDR3 protein is one row after TCRdb ran MiXCR on the 5' RACE reads. The table records around 130,000 distinct CDR3 sequences, 14% of them present only once. The specimen was PBMCs or a T cell subset sorted from them (not recorded which). The source is an adult woman who had mild COVID-19 (a few samples of this study predate the infection). Cell type and time point are not known. Each CDR3 is given with its conserved first and last residue. The order of the fields is V gene, CDR3 protein.

v_gene: TRBV4-1
CDR3aa: CASSQQDSSGLWPGEAFF

v_gene: TRBV12-5
CDR3aa: CASGPGQGMYNEQFF

v_gene: TRBV3-1
CDR3aa: CASSQDHLVAETQYF

v_gene: TRBV29-1
CDR3aa: CSVVAGSNYGYTF

v_gene: TRBV2
CDR3aa: CASISGGDPTTQYF

v_gene: TRBV5-4
CDR3aa: CASSSLLAGTYGYTF

v_gene: TRBV7-9
CDR3aa: CASSLEAYGYTF

v_gene: TRBV5-1
CDR3aa: CASSGIPGTDTSSYNEQFF

v_gene: TRBV6-5
CDR3aa: CATLQGGGYTF

v_gene: TRBV19
CDR3aa: CASSTFSGPLNEKLFF

v_gene: TRBV7-9
CDR3aa: CASSQVVGTDTQYF

v_gene: TRBV12-3/TRBV12-4
CDR3aa: CASSPTGGPNYGYTF

v_gene: TRBV27
CDR3aa: CASSLSHSGRASGDTQYF

v_gene: TRBV4-2
CDR3aa: CASSQESAGHYEQYF

v_gene: TRBV30
CDR3aa: CAWSRRAGDTYGYTF

v_gene: TRBV10-3
CDR3aa: CAISDSDTYTEAFF

v_gene: TRBV30
CDR3aa: CAWGPGNEQFF

v_gene: TRBV30
CDR3aa: CAWSAAATSTDTQYF

v_gene: TRBV2
CDR3aa: CASGEMDRPNQPQHF

v_gene: TRBV4-3
CDR3aa: CASSQGTASNEQFF

v_gene: TRBV9
CDR3aa: CASSVSRGSGTYNEQFF

v_gene: TRBV9
CDR3aa: CASSVAPQGTGGTDTQYF

v_gene: TRBV27
CDR3aa: CASSSAGAGGYTF